Presented here are 4 T cell receptor beta chains from one specimen sequenced in a study of naive and memory T cell subsets (TCRdb year 2017). Whole blood analysis involved drawing 2 to 3 ml of peripheral blood from adult healthy volunteers into Tempus tubes and then extracting RNA following the manufacturer's instructions. Libraries were constructed by 5' RACE. Sequencing was carried out with an Illumina MiSeq. TCR RNA was reverse transcribed with SuperScript IV using alpha and beta constant region primers for the blood and skin samples. TCRdb reprocessed the public reads (quality trimming at Q25 with fastp, clone calling with MiXCR) and kept in-frame beta chains. Here each entry gathers all rows of one CDR3 protein and keeps the most common genes and DNA. Counted in this sample were tens of thousands of distinct CDR3 sequences; about 4% of them appeared once. The leading ten clones occupy approximately 7.8% of the sample.

The receptors were sampled from a male donor in good health.

This clonotype was seen a few times. The CDR3 nucleotides are TGTGCCAGCAGCTGGGGGGCAGGGACCACCGGGGAGCTGTTTTTT. This codes for CASSWGAGTTGELFF. The chain couples TRBV11-2 to TRBJ2-2; possibly TRBD1 or TRBD2 for D (6 bases each). Trimming left V 4 bases short and J 4 bases short, with 13 bases between. The germline V gene has CDR1 SGHAT and CDR2 FQNNGV. The length of the CDR3 is 15 residues.

This clonotype was seen many times. The V and J genes are TRBV24-1 and TRBJ2-5; perhaps TRBD2 as D (6 bases). Trimming removed 4 bases at V and 4 bases at J, with 12 bases between. Germline-derived CDR1 and CDR2 are KGHDR and SFDVKD. This CDR3 region has 14 residues. Here the CDR3 DNA reads TGTGCCACCAGTGACTCCAGGGAGGTAGAGACCCAGTACTTC. Its protein product is CATSDSREVETQYF.

On this clonotype itself: A much larger clone differs from this one at a single base, so this may be a read error. No conserved phenylalanine or tryptophan ends this CDR3, so it is likely a read error. CDR3 in amino acids: CSVEGRGLTTPSGELFS. The CDR3 bases are TGCAGCGTTGAAGGGAGGGGGCTAACAACACCGTCCGGGGAGCTGTTTTCT. The V call is TRBV29-1, the J call TRBJ2-2, with TRBD1 as a possible D gene (7 bases). V lost 1 base and J lost 6, with 21 bases in between. Looked up from germline, CDR1 is SQVTM and CDR2 is ANQGSEA. This CDR3 is built from 17 residues.

This clonotype was detected ten times or more. The V gene is TRBV5-1, the J gene TRBJ1-2; a possible D gene is TRBD1 (5 bases). V was cut by 6 bases and J by 1 base, with 16 bases left in between. This CDR3 has 15 residues. Per the germline V gene, CDR1 is SGHRS and CDR2 is YFSETQ. Here the CDR3 reads CASKPETVGNYGYTF. The CDR3, as DNA: TGCGCCAGCAAACCCGAGACAGTCGGTAACTATGGCTACACCTTC. Using reference TRBV5-1 and TRBJ1-2 for the parts outside the CDR3, the full variable domain is KAGVTQTPRYLIKTRGQQVTLSCSPISGHRSVSWYQQTPGQGLQFLFEYFSETQRNKGNFPGRFSGRQFSNSRSEMNVSTLELGDSALYLCASKPETVGNYGYTFGSGTRLTVV.